This entry lists 31 T cell receptor beta chains sequenced from one sample in a study of T-cell memory formation after mild COVID-19 (dated by TCRdb to 2020 to 2022). Library generation was performed with 5' RACE. The run used an Illumina NovaSeq 6000. TCRdb took the public reads, trimmed them with fastp at Q25, ran MiXCR for clone calling and kept in-frame beta chains. Rows with one shared CDR3 protein collapse into an entry with the most common genes and DNA. A total of around 190,000 distinct CDR3 sequences appear in this sample, approximately 17% of them only once. The top ten constitute 3.9% of the sample. Material for sequencing was PBMCs or a T cell subset sorted from them (not recorded which). These receptors were taken from a man aged 18 to 30 who had mild COVID-19 (a few samples of this study predate the infection). The sample titles of this study are shuffled in the database, so cell type and time point are left out; the donor was told from shared clones.

This clonotype has at least ten counts. The rearrangement links TRBV7-2 to TRBJ1-5; D unclear. Trimming removed 3 bases from V and 7 bases from J, with 7 bases in between. The CDR3 spans 12 residues. Germline V gene lookup returns CDR1 SGHTA and CDR2 FQGNSA. The CDR3 protein is CASSFISQPQHF. The CDR3 DNA reads as TGTGCCAGCAGCTTCATCAGCCAGCCCCAGCATTTT.

This clonotype was detected a few times. V is TRBV20-1 and J is TRBJ1-1; D remains ambiguous. CDR1 is DFQATT, CDR2 SNEGSKA, per germline (reference sequence). V lost 2 bases to trimming and J lost 1 base, with 14 bases between them. The CDR3 length is 15 residues. The DNA for the CDR3 is TGCAGTGCTAGACCTTTTTCGGCCTCGAACACTGAAGCTTTCTTT. The encoded protein is CSARPFSASNTEAFF.

This clonotype occurred a few times. The chain links TRBV5-1 to TRBJ2-1, with 11 bases aligning to TRBD2. Trimming took 7 bases from V and 4 from J; bases not matched to a gene: 7. CDR3 length equals 15 residues. CDR1 and CDR2 from the germline V gene are SGHRS and YFSETQ. CDR3 nucleotide sequence: TGCGCCAGCTTTCCTACTAGCGGGGGTTACAATGAGCAGTTCTTC. The encoded protein is CASFPTSGGYNEQFF. Full variable domain (missing parts from reference TRBV5-1 and TRBJ2-1): KAGVTQTPRYLIKTRGQQVTLSCSPISGHRSVSWYQQTPGQGLQFLFEYFSETQRNKGNFPGRFSGRQFSNSRSEMNVSTLELGDSALYLCASFPTSGGYNEQFFGPGTRLTVL.

This sequence joins TRBV7-2 and TRBJ2-7; D perhaps matches TRBD1 (5 bases). The V end lost 0 bases, the J end lost 4 bases, and 13 bases lay between the germline ends. Germline assignment: CDR1 SGHTA and CDR2 FQGNSA. This CDR3 is 15 amino acids long. In DNA, the CDR3 is TGTGCCAGCAGCTTAGCAGGGGCCCTGGGGTACGAGCAGTACTTC. Translated: CASSLAGALGYEQYF. The full variable domain, in which reference TRBV7-2 and TRBJ2-7 provide the parts outside the CDR3, is GAGVSQSPSNKVTEKGKDVELRCDPISGHTALYWYRQSLGQGLEFLIYFQGNSAPDKSGLPSDRFSAERTGGSVSTLTIQRTQQEDSAVYLCASSLAGALGYEQYFGPGTRLTVT.

This clonotype was counted only a few times. CDR3 sequence (DNA): TGCGCCAGCGCGGTACCCGGGGGCCCGACCGGGGAGCTGTTTTTT. Residues: CASAVPGGPTGELFF. J is TRBJ2-2 and V is TRBV5-1, with D tentatively TRBD1 or TRBD2 (6 bases each). Trimming shortened V by 7 bases and J by 5 bases, and 18 bases separated the two germline ends. The CDR3 runs 15 residues. The germline gives CDR1 SGHRS, CDR2 YFSETQ.

This clonotype came up a few times. This chain uses TRBV5-1 with TRBJ1-1; TRBD1 matches at 12 bases. V gave up 4 bases and J gave up 8 bases; unmatched junction bases: 6. The CDR3 has 14 residues. Per the germline V gene, CDR1 is SGHRS and CDR2 is YFSETQ. This chain's CDR3 is CASSLGQGAEEAFF. CDR3 in DNA: TGCGCCAGCAGCCTGGGACAGGGGGCCGAAGAAGCTTTCTTT.

This clonotype was recorded a few times. The chain is built from TRBV29-1 and TRBJ1-4; 7 nucleotides match TRBD1. Germline values: CDR1 SQVTM, CDR2 ANQGSEA. The CDR3 runs 12 residues. With V trimmed by 6 bases and J by 6 bases, 4 bases remained unmatched. CDR3 amino acids: CSVRTGYEKLFF. The CDR3 nucleotides read TGCAGCGTCCGGACAGGTTATGAAAAACTGTTTTTT.

This clonotype showed up just a few times. The rearrangement uses TRBV2 and TRBJ1-6; 7 nucleotides match TRBD1. V shed 4 bases, J shed 7 bases, and the junction held 4 bases outside the gene matches. Germline assignment: CDR1 SNHLY and CDR2 FYNNEI. CDR3 size: 14 residues. CDR3 residues: CASSGDSSNSPLHF. The CDR3 nucleotides read TGTGCCAGCAGTGGGGACAGCTCAAATTCACCCCTCCACTTT. Filled out from reference TRBV2 and TRBJ1-6, the complete variable domain reads EPEVTQTPSHQVTQMGQEVILRCVPISNHLYFYWYRQILGQKVEFLVSFYNNEISEKSEIFDDQFSVERPDGSNFTLKIRSTKLEDSAMYFCASSGDSSNSPLHFGNGTRLTVT.

The sample holds many counts of this clonotype. This chain links TRBV4-3 with TRBJ1-6; D may be TRBD1 (5 bases). CDR3 length: 16 residues. V was trimmed by 7 bases and J by 0 bases, leaving 13 bases between them. CDR1 LGHNA and CDR2 YSLEER come from the germline V gene. The CDR3 loop reads CASNSGGSSYNSPLHF. DNA for the CDR3: TGCGCCAGCAACTCTGGGGGGAGCTCCTATAATTCACCCCTCCACTTT.

CDR3 sequence: CASSWGTGDEQYV. CDR3 nucleotide sequence: TGCGCCAGCAGCTGGGGGACAGGGGACGAGCAGTACGTC. This chain links TRBV5-1 with TRBJ2-7, with 10 bases matching TRBD1. V shed 3 bases, J shed 5 bases, and the junction held 2 bases outside the gene matches. The CDR3 is made up of 13 amino acids. Germline V gene lookup returns CDR1 SGHRS and CDR2 YFSETQ.

The chain employs TRBV5-1 and TRBJ2-1; D might be TRBD2 (6 bases). The V end lost 2 bases, the J end lost 3 bases, and 12 bases lay between the germline ends. Germline-derived CDR1 and CDR2 are SGHRS and YFSETQ. This CDR3 comprises 15 residues. The CDR3 reads CASSFGGDFYNEQFF. CDR3 bases: TGCGCCAGCAGCTTTGGAGGGGATTTCTACAATGAGCAGTTCTTC.

CDR3 sequence: CSMTSGGASSYNEQFF. For the CDR3, the DNA is TGCAGTATGACTAGCGGGGGGGCTAGCTCCTACAATGAGCAGTTCTTC. V and J are TRBV29-1 and TRBJ2-1; 14 bases align to TRBD2. Germline CDR1 reads SQVTM; CDR2 reads ANQGSEA. This CDR3 comprises 16 residues.

This clonotype was detected only a few times. V usage is TRBV15 and J usage is TRBJ1-4; no clear D gene. V lost 2 bases, J lost 8 bases, and 6 bases lay in between. The length of the CDR3 is 12 residues. Per the germline V gene, CDR1 is LNHNV and CDR2 is YYDKDF (reference sequence). CDR3 sequence reads: CATSRFGEKLFF. The CDR3 region has the DNA TGTGCCACCAGCAGATTCGGGGAAAAACTGTTTTTT.

This clonotype showed up just a few times. The chain links TRBV20-1 to TRBJ1-5; weak D call: TRBD1 (6 bases). The V end was cut by 2 bases, the J end by 5 bases, with 13 bases between. The CDR3 covers 14 residues. CDR1 DFQATT and CDR2 SNEGSKA come from the germline V gene (reference sequence). The CDR3 sequence is CSARNRDTHQPQHF. The CDR3 DNA reads TGCAGTGCTAGAAACCGGGACACCCATCAGCCCCAGCATTTT.

This clonotype was observed a handful of times. The gene calls are TRBV5-1 and TRBJ1-1; TRBD1 agrees at 8 bases. The germline V gene has CDR1 SGHRS and CDR2 YFSETQ. With 3 bases clipped from V and 4 bases from J, the junction kept 5 bases outside the gene matches. CDR3 length: 14 amino acids. CDR3 nucleotide sequence: TGCGCCAGCAGCTCACAGGGGGATGGCACTGAAGCTTTCTTT. Protein: CASSSQGDGTEAFF.

The chain is built from TRBV7-2 and TRBJ2-3; D unresolved. Trimming took 1 base from V and 2 from J, leaving 7 bases between them. CDR3 length equals 14 residues. Germline values: CDR1 SGHTA, CDR2 FQGNSA. The CDR3 is CASSLGQYTDTQYF. CDR3 coding DNA: TGTGCCAGCAGCTTAGGCCAGTACACAGATACGCAGTATTTT.

The chain combines TRBV11-2 with TRBJ2-7; the D is unclear. Trimming removed 5 bases from V and 3 bases from J, with 5 bases in between. Germline V gene data show CDR1 as SGHAT and CDR2 as FQNNGV. The CDR3 consists of 11 residues. The CDR3 is CASSGFYEQYF. CDR3 in DNA: TGTGCCAGCAGCGGGTTCTACGAGCAGTACTTC.

J is TRBJ2-5 and V is TRBV7-9; 7 bases are shared with TRBD2. Trimming removed 1 base from V and 1 base from J; junction bases left unmatched: 6. Germline values: CDR1 SEHNR, CDR2 FQNEAQ (reference sequence). The CDR3 has 16 amino acids. CDR3 bases: TGTGCCAGCAGCTTAGTAGGCGGGGGACTCCAAGAGACCCAGTACTTC. Protein sequence: CASSLVGGGLQETQYF. The full variable domain, its missing parts supplied by reference TRBV7-9 and TRBJ2-5, is DTGVSQNPRHKITKRGQNVTFRCDPISEHNRLYWYRQTLGQGPEFLTYFQNEAQLEKSRLLSDRFSAERPKGSFSTLEIQRTEQGDSAMYLCASSLVGGGLQETQYFGPGTRLLVL.

V usage is TRBV5-1 and J usage is TRBJ1-2; D is possibly TRBD1 (6 bases). The germline gives CDR1 SGHRS, CDR2 YFSETQ. The CDR3 consists of 13 residues. The V end lost 2 bases, the J end lost 7 bases, and 12 bases lay between the germline ends. The CDR3 region is CASSLPGEGGYTF. The CDR3 nucleotides read TGCGCCAGCAGCTTACCAGGGGAGGGTGGCTACACCTTC.

This clonotype was detected a few times. V and J are TRBV11-2 and TRBJ2-5; a possible D gene is TRBD2 (5 bases). Looked up from germline, CDR1 is SGHAT and CDR2 is FQNNGV. CDR3 size: 15 residues. Trimming stripped 1 base from V and 5 bases from J, with 14 bases between. The CDR3 nucleotides read TGTGCCAGCAGCTTAGCCGCAGGAGGCGGGGAGACCCAGTACTTC. It specifies CASSLAAGGGETQYF.

This clonotype appeared a few times. The V gene is TRBV7-2, the J gene TRBJ1-5; D gene unclear. Trimming took 3 bases from V and 0 from J, leaving 6 bases between them. Germline V gene sequence: CDR1 SGHTA, CDR2 FQGNSA. This CDR3 contains 14 residues. This CDR3 is CASSFTASNQPQHF. In nucleotides, the CDR3 is TGTGCCAGCAGCTTTACGGCTAGCAATCAGCCCCAGCATTTT.

The V call is TRBV7-8, the J call TRBJ1-1; no clear D. The CDR3 runs to 13 residues. Germline V gene sequence: CDR1 SGHVS, CDR2 FQNEAQ. V was shortened by 6 bases and J by 1 base, with 9 bases between the two germline ends. The CDR3 here is CASRYNQNTEAFF. The CDR3 DNA follows: TGTGCCAGCAGATATAACCAGAACACTGAAGCTTTCTTT.

The chain links TRBV10-3 to TRBJ2-3; D is tentatively TRBD1 or TRBD2 (5 bases each). The germline V gene encodes CDR1 ENHRY and CDR2 SYGVKD. There are 12 residues in the CDR3. V was clipped by 11 bases and J by 4 bases, with 13 bases between them. CDR3 sequence (DNA): TGTGCCGCTTCGGGGCCCCCAGATACGCAGTATTTT. Residues: CAASGPPDTQYF.

The J gene is TRBJ2-3, the V gene TRBV12-3 or TRBV12-4; TRBD2 agrees at 8 bases. V was clipped by 5 bases and J by 5 bases; unmatched bases: 3. The CDR3 runs to 13 residues. The chain's CDR3 is CASSTGGVDTQYF. Here the CDR3 DNA reads TGTGCCAGCAGTACGGGGGGGGTAGATACGCAGTATTTT.

This clonotype was detected many times. The V call is TRBV30, the J call TRBJ1-6, with D unclear. The germline gives CDR1 GTSNPN, CDR2 SVGIG (reference sequence). V was clipped by 3 bases and J by 0 bases, with 3 bases between them. This CDR3 is 13 amino acids long. Written as DNA, the CDR3 is TGTGCCTGGAGCAGCTCCTATAATTCACCCCTCCACTTT. Its protein product is CAWSSSYNSPLHF.

This clonotype has ten or more counts. The chain uses TRBV5-1 and TRBJ2-2; 12 bases are shared with TRBD2. J was trimmed by 4 bases and V by 4 bases; bases with no gene match: 14. The CDR3 runs 19 residues. Per the germline V gene, CDR1 is SGHRS and CDR2 is YFSETQ. CDR3 sequence reads: CASSPETSGGLISTGELFF. The CDR3 nucleotides are TGCGCCAGCAGCCCGGAGACTAGCGGGGGACTAATCAGCACCGGGGAGCTGTTTTTT.

This clonotype was counted only a few times. The rearrangement joins TRBV6-2 or TRBV6-3 to TRBJ2-1; no firm D call. The CDR3 consists of 11 residues. V shed 4 bases and J shed 12 bases, with 10 bases lying between them. CDR1 is MNHEY, CDR2 SVGEGT, per germline. The CDR3 DNA sequence: TGTGCCAGCAGTTTTAGCCTGGCGCAGTTCTTC. The encoded protein is CASSFSLAQFF.

This clonotype came up a few times. This chain links TRBV20-1 with TRBJ1-1; the D gene is possibly TRBD1 (5 bases). V gave up 2 bases and J gave up 1 base, with 14 bases separating them. This CDR3 region has 15 residues. Germline CDR1 and CDR2: DFQATT and SNEGSKA (reference sequence). The CDR3 spells CSARKAGIRNTEAFF. CDR3 in DNA: TGCAGTGCTAGAAAGGCAGGGATTAGGAACACTGAAGCTTTCTTT.

This clonotype was recorded many times. J is TRBJ2-7 and V is TRBV29-1, with a weak D call TRBD2 (6 bases). This CDR3 region has 15 residues. The germline V gene has CDR1 SQVTM and CDR2 ANQGSEA. V lost 0 bases, J lost 0 bases, and 12 bases lay in between. The CDR3 here is CSVEDPGGSSYEQYF. The CDR3 DNA reads TGCAGCGTTGAAGATCCCGGGGGAAGCTCCTACGAGCAGTACTTC.

The chain couples TRBV7-2 to TRBJ1-1; D call uncertain. Germline V gene sequence: CDR1 SGHTA, CDR2 FQGNSA. The V end lost 2 bases, the J end lost 0 bases, and 13 bases lay between the germline ends. This CDR3 is 16 amino acids long. The CDR3 here is CASSLWESALNTEAFF. DNA for the CDR3: TGTGCCAGCAGCTTATGGGAGTCGGCCCTGAACACTGAAGCTTTCTTT.

This clonotype was counted only a few times. The gene calls are TRBV4-3 and TRBJ1-2; D is uncertain. The V gene lost 0 bases and the J gene lost 5 bases, with 10 bases spanning the gap. Looked up from germline, CDR1 is LGHNA and CDR2 is YSLEER. The CDR3 consists of 14 residues. The CDR3, as DNA: TGCGCCAGCAGCCAAGACTGGAAATTATATGGCTACACCTTC. This encodes CASSQDWKLYGYTF.